This passage covers 5 T cell receptor beta chains from one sample sequenced in a study of T cell responses to AZD1222 COVID-19 vaccine. Data came from immunoSEQ multiplex PCR; TCRdb stores just in-frame clones and leaves some out. The repertoire holds some 150,000 clones, with about 87% as singletons. Sequenced material: peripheral blood, taken on day 0 of AZD1222 vaccination. These receptors were collected from an adult in good health.

The chain has TRBV11-2 and TRBJ1-3; D gene uncertain. Germline CDR1 reads SGHAT; CDR2 reads FQNNGV. The length of the CDR3 is 13 residues. V was clipped by 5 bases and J by 2 bases, with 7 bases between them. In DNA form, the CDR3 reads TGTGCCAGCAGCCTCGAGGCTGGAAACACCATATATTTT. Its protein product is CASSLEAGNTIYF. Full variable domain (missing parts from reference TRBV11-2 and TRBJ1-3): EAGVAQSPRYKIIEKRQSVAFWCNPISGHATLYWYQQILGQGPKLLIQFQNNGVVDDSQLPKDRFSAERLKGVDSTLKIQPAKLEDSAVYLCASSLEAGNTIYFGEGSWLTVV.

The rearrangement links TRBV23-1 to TRBJ1-5; D ambiguous. TRBV23-1 counts as an open reading frame of uncertain function. The CDR3 covers 18 residues. The germline V and J ends were trimmed by 0 bases and 2 bases, with 17 bases remaining between them. CDR3 sequence reads: CASSQSDGRPEGNQPQHF. The CDR3 DNA sequence: TGCGCCAGCAGTCAATCCGATGGACGGCCGGAAGGCAATCAGCCCCAGCATTTT.

This clone was observed a single time. V and J are TRBV29-1 and TRBJ1-2; unclear D gene. V dropped 3 bases and J dropped 14 bases, with 22 bases sitting between them. Per the germline V gene, CDR1 is SQVTM and CDR2 is ANQGSEA. This CDR3 has 13 amino acids. CDR3 DNA sequence: TGCAGCGTTGACACCCCTCGTGTTTTGGTTCCAACCTTC. Translating it yields CSVDTPRVLVPTF.

The chain uses TRBV4-1 and TRBJ2-7; 7 nucleotides agree with TRBD1. The junction had 15 bases not matched to a gene; V was cut back by 3 bases and J by 7 bases. Germline lookup yields CDR1 MGHRA and CDR2 YSYEKL. The CDR3 is 16 residues long. The CDR3: CASSQDTGTVRREQYF. The CDR3 bases are TGCGCCAGCAGCCAGGATACCGGGACAGTTAGACGGGAGCAGTACTTC.

J is TRBJ2-7 and V is TRBV28; 7 bases are shared with TRBD2. CDR3 length equals 13 residues. The germline gives CDR1 MDHEN, CDR2 SYDVKM. V shed 7 bases and J 2 bases; nucleotides not matched to a gene: 5. DNA for the CDR3: TGTGCCAGCACCTGGGGGGGAACCTACGAGCAGTACTTC. It yields the protein CASTWGGTYEQYF.